This is a list of T cell receptor beta chains from one sample in a study of neurological immune-mediated disorders. Each CDR3 protein is one row after TCRdb ran MiXCR on the 5' RACE reads. Seen here are about 66,000 distinct CDR3 sequences, around 3% observed once, and the top ten hold 3.7%. The sequencing input was PBMCs. Receptors were obtained from a man aged 35 to 55 with multiple sclerosis. Both conserved end residues are part of each CDR3. The D gene is left open where the match is weak. Some rows mark clone size as missing; the rest say once, few, many or name a class of expanded clone.

d_call,clone_size,j_call,v_call,cdr3_aa,cdr3_nt
TRBD1,once,TRBJ1-6,TRBV18,CASSLGTGASNSHLHF,TGTGCCAGCTCACTCGGGACAGGGGCATCTAATTCACACCTCCACTTT
-,many,TRBJ2-2,TRBV5-6,CASSLFLGGSSNTGELFF,TGTGCCAGCAGCTTGTTCCTTGGGGGCAGTTCGAACACCGGGGAGCTGTTTTTT
TRBD1,many,TRBJ2-2,TRBV29-1,CSVGTGVVGELFF,TGCAGCGTAGGGACAGGGGTGGTCGGGGAGCTGTTTTTT
-,many,TRBJ2-1,TRBV9,CASSEYNEQFF,TGTGCCAGCAGTGAATACAATGAGCAGTTCTTC
TRBD1,many,TRBJ1-1,TRBV5-1,CASSPRTGIDTEAFF,TGCGCCAGCAGCCCAAGGACAGGCATCGACACTGAAGCTTTCTTT
TRBD2,many,TRBJ2-3,TRBV10-3,CAIGLGTDTQYF,TGTGCCATCGGACTAGGCACAGATACGCAGTATTTT
-,many,TRBJ1-1,TRBV5-1,CASSLGSGLNTEAFF,TGCGCCAGCAGCTTGGGATCGGGACTGAACACTGAAGCTTTCTTT
TRBD1,many,TRBJ1-1,TRBV7-9,CASSLGQGSTEAFF,TGTGCCAGCAGCTTGGGACAGGGGAGCACTGAAGCTTTCTTT
TRBD1,few,TRBJ1-1,TRBV7-8,CASSTRGRDTEAFF,TGTGCCAGCAGCACAAGGGGGCGAGACACTGAAGCTTTCTTT
-,many,TRBJ2-5,TRBV20-1,CSARDQGLASGTQYF,TGCAGTGCTAGAGATCAGGGATTGGCTTCGGGGACCCAGTACTTC
-,many,TRBJ1-1,TRBV3-1,CASSQESQGRTEAFF,TGTGCCAGCAGCCAAGAGAGCCAAGGAAGGACTGAAGCTTTCTTT
-,many,TRBJ2-2,TRBV3-1,CASSQRGGLAGELFF,TGTGCCAGCAGCCAGAGGGGGGGACTGGCCGGGGAGCTGTTTTTT
TRBD1,-,TRBJ1-1,TRBV11-2,CVSSLVGGNTEAFF,TGTGTCAGCAGCTTAGTAGGGGGCAACACTGAAGCTTTCTTT
TRBD1,many,TRBJ2-7,TRBV20-1,CSARQGVYEQYF,TGCAGTGCTAGACAGGGGGTCTACGAGCAGTACTTC
TRBD1,many,TRBJ2-7,TRBV5-1,CASSFMAGGISLYEQYF,TGCGCCAGCAGCTTCATGGCAGGGGGAATTTCCCTTTACGAGCAGTACTTC
-,many,TRBJ1-5,TRBV5-6,CASSLGGYSNQPQHF,TGTGCCAGCAGCTTGGGGGGTTATAGCAATCAGCCCCAGCATTTT
-,many,TRBJ2-3,TRBV21-1,CASSKCGRGLDTQYF,TGTGCCAGCAGCAAATGTGGCCGAGGGCTAGATACGCAGTATTTT
-,many,TRBJ1-2,TRBV3-1,CASSQVGPGYTF,TGTGCCAGCAGCCAAGTGGGGCCGGGCTACACCTTC
TRBD1,many,TRBJ1-4,TRBV6-6,CASSRTGPNEKLFF,TGTGCCAGCAGCCGGACAGGGCCGAATGAAAAACTGTTTTTT
TRBD1,many,TRBJ2-1,TRBV11-1,CASSLWQGDNEQFF,TGTGCCAGCAGCTTATGGCAGGGGGACAATGAGCAGTTCTTC
-,many,TRBJ1-6,TRBV4-1,CASSQDLGTRALHF,TGCGCCAGCAGCCAAGATCTGGGGACCAGGGCCCTCCACTTT
-,many,TRBJ1-5,TRBV6-4,CASSEWAEGDQPQHF,TGTGCCAGCAGTGAGTGGGCAGAGGGGGATCAGCCCCAGCATTTT
-,many,TRBJ2-2,TRBV12-3/TRBV12-4,CASSKDPKNTGELFF,TGTGCCAGCAGCAAGGATCCTAAGAACACCGGGGAGCTGTTTTTT
-,many,TRBJ2-1,TRBV5-1,CASSPPGSTRGNEQFF,TGCGCCAGCAGCCCCCCCGGTTCCACCCGTGGGAATGAGCAGTTCTTC
-,many,TRBJ2-1,TRBV5-1,CASSGTEMSSYNEQFF,TGCGCCAGCAGCGGGACTGAAATGAGCTCCTACAATGAGCAGTTCTTC
-,many,TRBJ2-7,TRBV2,CASREGGPYEQYF,TGTGCCAGCAGAGAGGGCGGCCCCTACGAGCAGTACTTC
-,many,TRBJ1-4,TRBV7-8,CASSLREKDNEKLFF,TGTGCCAGCAGCTTACGGGAGAAAGATAATGAAAAACTGTTTTTT
TRBD2,many,TRBJ2-3,TRBV3-1,CASSQDPGGNRKSTDTQYF,TGTGCCAGCAGCCAAGATCCCGGGGGGAATAGGAAGAGCACAGATACGCAGTATTTT
-,many,TRBJ1-2,TRBV9,CASSAREAYGYTF,TGTGCCAGCAGCGCTAGGGAGGCCTATGGCTACACCTTC
TRBD1,many,TRBJ2-7,TRBV5-6,CASSYGTGGYEQYF,TGTGCCAGCAGCTATGGGACAGGGGGCTACGAGCAGTACTTC